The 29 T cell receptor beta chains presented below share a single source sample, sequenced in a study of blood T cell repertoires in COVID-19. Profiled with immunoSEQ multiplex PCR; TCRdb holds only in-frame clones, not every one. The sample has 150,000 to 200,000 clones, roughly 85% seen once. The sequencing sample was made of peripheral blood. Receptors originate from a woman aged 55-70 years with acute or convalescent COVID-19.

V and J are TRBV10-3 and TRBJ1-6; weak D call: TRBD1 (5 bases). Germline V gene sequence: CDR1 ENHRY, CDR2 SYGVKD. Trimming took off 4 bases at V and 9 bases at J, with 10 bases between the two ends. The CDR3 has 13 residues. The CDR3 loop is CAISGGEGSPLHF. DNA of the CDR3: TGTGCCATCAGTGGAGGGGAGGGTTCACCCCTCCACTTT.

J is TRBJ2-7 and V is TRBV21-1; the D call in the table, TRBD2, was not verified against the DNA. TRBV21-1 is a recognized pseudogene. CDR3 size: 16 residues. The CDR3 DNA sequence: TGTGCCAGCAGCAAAGCGGGACTCCCAGAGGACTACGAGCAGTACGTC. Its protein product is CASSKAGLPEDYEQYV.

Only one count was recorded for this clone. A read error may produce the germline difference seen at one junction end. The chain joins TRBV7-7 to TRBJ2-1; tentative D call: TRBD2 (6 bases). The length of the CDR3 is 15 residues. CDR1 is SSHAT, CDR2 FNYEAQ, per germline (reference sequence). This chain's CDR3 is CASSLEVSGYNEQFF. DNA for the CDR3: TGTGCTAGCAGCTTAGAGGTTAGCGGTTACAATGAGCAGTTCTTC.

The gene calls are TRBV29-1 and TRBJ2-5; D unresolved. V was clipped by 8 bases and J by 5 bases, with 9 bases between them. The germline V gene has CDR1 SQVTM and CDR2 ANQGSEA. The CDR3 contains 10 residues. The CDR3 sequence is CSSGEETQYF. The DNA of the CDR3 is TGCAGCTCCGGAGAGGAGACCCAGTACTTC. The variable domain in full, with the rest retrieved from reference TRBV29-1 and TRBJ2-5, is SAVISQKPSRDICQRGTSLTIQCQVDSQVTMMFWYRQQPGQSLTLIATANQGSEATYESGFVIDKFPISRPNLTFSTLTVSNMSPEDSSIYLCSSGEETQYFGPGTRLLVL.

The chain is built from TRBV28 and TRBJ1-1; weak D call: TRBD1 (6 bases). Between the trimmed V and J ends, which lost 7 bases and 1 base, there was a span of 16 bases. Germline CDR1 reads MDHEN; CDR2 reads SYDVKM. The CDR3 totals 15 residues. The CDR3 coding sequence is TGTGCCAGCAATACCGACCGGGACAAGAACACTGAAGCTTTCTTT. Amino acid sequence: CASNTDRDKNTEAFF. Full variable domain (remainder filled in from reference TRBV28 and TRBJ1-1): DVKVTQSSRYLVKRTGEKVFLECVQDMDHENMFWYRQDPGLGLRLIYFSYDVKMKEKGDIPEGYSVSREKKERFSLILESASTNQTSMYLCASNTDRDKNTEAFFGQGTRLTVV.

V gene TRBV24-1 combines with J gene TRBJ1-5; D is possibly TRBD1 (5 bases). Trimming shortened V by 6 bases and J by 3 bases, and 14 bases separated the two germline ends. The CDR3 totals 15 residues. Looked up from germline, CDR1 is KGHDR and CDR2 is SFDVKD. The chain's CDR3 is CATSSGGSSNQPQHF. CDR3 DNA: TGTGCCACCAGTAGTGGGGGGTCCTCCAATCAGCCCCAGCATTTT.

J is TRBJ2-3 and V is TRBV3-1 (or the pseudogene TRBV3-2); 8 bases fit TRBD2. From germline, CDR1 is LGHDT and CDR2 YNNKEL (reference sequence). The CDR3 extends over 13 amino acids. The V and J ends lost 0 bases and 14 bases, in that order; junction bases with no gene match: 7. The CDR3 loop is CASSQDAGLELYF. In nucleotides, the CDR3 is TGTGCCAGCAGCCAAGATGCGGGACTAGAGCTGTATTTT.

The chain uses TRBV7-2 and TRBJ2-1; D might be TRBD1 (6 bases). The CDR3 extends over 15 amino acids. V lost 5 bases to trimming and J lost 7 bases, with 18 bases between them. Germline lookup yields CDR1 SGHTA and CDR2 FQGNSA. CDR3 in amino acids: CASSAITGLRNEQFF. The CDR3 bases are TGTGCCAGCAGCGCAATAACAGGGTTGAGGAATGAGCAGTTCTTC.

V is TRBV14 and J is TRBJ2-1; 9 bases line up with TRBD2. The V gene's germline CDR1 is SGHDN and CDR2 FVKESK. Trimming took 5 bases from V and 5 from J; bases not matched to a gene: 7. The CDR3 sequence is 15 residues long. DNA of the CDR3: TGTGCCAGCAGCGGAAGCGGGAGGTTGCACAATGAGCAGTTCTTC. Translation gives CASSGSGRLHNEQFF.

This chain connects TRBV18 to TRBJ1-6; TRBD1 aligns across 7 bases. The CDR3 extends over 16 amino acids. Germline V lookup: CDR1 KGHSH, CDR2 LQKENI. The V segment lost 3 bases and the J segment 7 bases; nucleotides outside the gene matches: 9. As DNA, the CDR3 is TGTGCCAGCTCACCGTCGTCTGACAGGGCGAATTCACCCCTCCACTTT. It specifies CASSPSSDRANSPLHF.

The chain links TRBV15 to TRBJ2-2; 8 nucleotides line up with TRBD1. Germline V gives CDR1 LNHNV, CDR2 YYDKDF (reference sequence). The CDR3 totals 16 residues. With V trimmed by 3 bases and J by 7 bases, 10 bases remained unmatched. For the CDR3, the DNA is TGTGCCACCAGCAGGCTGGGGCAGGGGGCCGTCGGGGAGCTGTTTTTT. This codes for CATSRLGQGAVGELFF. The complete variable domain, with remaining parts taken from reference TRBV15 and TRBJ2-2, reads DAMVIQNPRYQVTQFGKPVTLSCSQTLNHNVMYWYQQKSSQAPKLLFHYYDKDFNNEADTPDNFQSRRPNTSFCFLDIRSPGLGDTAMYLCATSRLGQGAVGELFFGEGSRLTVL.

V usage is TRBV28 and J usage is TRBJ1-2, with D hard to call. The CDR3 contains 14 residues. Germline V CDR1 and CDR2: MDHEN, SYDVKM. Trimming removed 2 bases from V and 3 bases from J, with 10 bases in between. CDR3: CASSLNSLYYGYTF. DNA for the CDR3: TGTGCCAGCAGTTTAAATAGTCTCTACTATGGCTACACCTTC.

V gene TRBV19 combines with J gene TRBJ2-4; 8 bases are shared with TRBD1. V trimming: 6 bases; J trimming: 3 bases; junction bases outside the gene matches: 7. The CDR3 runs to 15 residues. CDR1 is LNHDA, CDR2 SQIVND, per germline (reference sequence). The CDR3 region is CASSRGQVVKNIQYF. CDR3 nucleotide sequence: TGTGCCAGTAGCCGGGGACAGGTTGTCAAAAACATTCAGTACTTC.

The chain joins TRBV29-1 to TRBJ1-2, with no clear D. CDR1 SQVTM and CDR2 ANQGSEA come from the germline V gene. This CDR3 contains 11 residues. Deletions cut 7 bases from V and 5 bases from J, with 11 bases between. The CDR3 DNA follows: TGCAGCGCCCCGGCACTATATGGCTACACCTTC. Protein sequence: CSAPALYGYTF.

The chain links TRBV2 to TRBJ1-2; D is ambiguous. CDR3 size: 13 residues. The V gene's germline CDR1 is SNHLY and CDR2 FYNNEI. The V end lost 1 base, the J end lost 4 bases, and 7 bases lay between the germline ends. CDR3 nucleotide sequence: TGTGCCAGCAGTGAAGGCGGAGCCTATGGCTACACCTTC. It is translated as CASSEGGAYGYTF.

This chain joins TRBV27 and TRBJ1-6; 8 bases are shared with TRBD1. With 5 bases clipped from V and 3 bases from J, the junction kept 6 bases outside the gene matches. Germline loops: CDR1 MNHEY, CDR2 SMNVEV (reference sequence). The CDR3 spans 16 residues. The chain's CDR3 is CASSPDREIYNSPLHF. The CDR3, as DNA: TGTGCCAGCAGTCCGGACAGGGAGATCTATAATTCACCCCTCCACTTT.

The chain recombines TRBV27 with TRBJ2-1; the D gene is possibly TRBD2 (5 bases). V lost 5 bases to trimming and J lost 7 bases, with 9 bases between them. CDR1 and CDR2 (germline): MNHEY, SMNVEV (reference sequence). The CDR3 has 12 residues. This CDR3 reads CASSARGNEQFF. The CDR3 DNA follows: TGTGCCAGCAGTGCACGGGGAAATGAGCAGTTCTTC.

Written as DNA, the CDR3 is TGTGCCAGCAGCCTCCTCACAGGGGATTCACCCCTCCACTTT. It encodes CASSLLTGDSPLHF. The chain employs TRBV11-3 and TRBJ1-6, with 7 bases fitting TRBD1. Germline assignment: CDR1 SGHNT and CDR2 YENEEA. This CDR3 is 14 amino acids long. J gave up 8 bases and V 5 bases, and 6 bases lay outside the gene matches.

CDR3 nucleotide sequence: TGTGCCAGCAGTCCAGCGGGCAGAGATACGCAGTATTTT. This gives the protein CASSPAGRDTQYF. This rearrangement joins TRBV12-3 or TRBV12-4 to TRBJ2-3; D possibly corresponds to TRBD2 (6 bases). CDR3 length: 13 residues. Between the trimmed V and J ends, which lost 5 bases and 5 bases, there was a span of 11 bases.

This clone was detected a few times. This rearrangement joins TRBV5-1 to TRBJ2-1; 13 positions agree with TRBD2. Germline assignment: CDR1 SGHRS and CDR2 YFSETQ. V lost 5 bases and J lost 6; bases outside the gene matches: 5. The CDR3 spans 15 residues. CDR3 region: CASSLTSGRINEQFF. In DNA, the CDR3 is TGCGCCAGCAGTCTGACTAGCGGGAGGATCAATGAGCAGTTCTTC.

Here the CDR3 reads CASRSELWSNEQFF. DNA for the CDR3: TGTGCCAGCAGGTCCGAACTCTGGAGCAATGAGCAGTTCTTC. The J gene is TRBJ2-1, the V gene TRBV28; no clear D gene. The germline CDR1 and CDR2 sequences are MDHEN and SYDVKM. Trimming cost V 6 bases and J 6 bases, with 15 bases left between them. The CDR3 loop spans 14 amino acids.

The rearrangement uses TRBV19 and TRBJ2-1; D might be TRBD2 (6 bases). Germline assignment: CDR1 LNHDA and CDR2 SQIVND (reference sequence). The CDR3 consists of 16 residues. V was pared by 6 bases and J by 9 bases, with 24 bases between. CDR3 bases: TGTGCCAGTAGACCCCTGGGGGACTCAAGAGGGATTGAGCAGTTCTTC. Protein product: CASRPLGDSRGIEQFF. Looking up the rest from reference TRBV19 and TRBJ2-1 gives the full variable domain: DGGITQSPKYLFRKEGQNVTLSCEQNLNHDAMYWYRQDPGQGLRLIYYSQIVNDFQKGDIAEGYSVSREKKESFPLTVTSAQKNPTAFYLCASRPLGDSRGIEQFFGPGTRLTVL.

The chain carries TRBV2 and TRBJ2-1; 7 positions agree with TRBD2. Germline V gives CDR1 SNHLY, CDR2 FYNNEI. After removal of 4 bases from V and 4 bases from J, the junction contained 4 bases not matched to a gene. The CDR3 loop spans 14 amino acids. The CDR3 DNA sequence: TGTGCCAGCAGTGTCGGGACTAAATACAATGAGCAGTTCTTC. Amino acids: CASSVGTKYNEQFF.

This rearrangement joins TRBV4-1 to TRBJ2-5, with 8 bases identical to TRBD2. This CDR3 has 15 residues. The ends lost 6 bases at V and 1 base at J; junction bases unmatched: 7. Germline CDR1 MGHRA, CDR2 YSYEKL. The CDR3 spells CASSPSGSVQETQYF. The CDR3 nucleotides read TGCGCCAGCAGTCCGAGCGGGAGTGTCCAAGAGACCCAGTACTTC.

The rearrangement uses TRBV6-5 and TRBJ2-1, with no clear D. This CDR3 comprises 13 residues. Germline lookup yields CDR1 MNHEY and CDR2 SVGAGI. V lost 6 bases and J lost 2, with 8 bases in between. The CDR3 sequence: CASSDNTYNEQFF. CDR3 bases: TGTGCCAGCAGCGACAACACCTACAATGAGCAGTTCTTC.

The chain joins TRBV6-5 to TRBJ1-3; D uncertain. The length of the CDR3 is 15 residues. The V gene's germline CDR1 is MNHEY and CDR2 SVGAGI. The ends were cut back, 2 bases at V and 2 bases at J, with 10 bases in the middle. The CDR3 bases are TGTGCCAGCAGTTACAACGGTCCAACTGGAAACACCATATATTTT. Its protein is CASSYNGPTGNTIYF.

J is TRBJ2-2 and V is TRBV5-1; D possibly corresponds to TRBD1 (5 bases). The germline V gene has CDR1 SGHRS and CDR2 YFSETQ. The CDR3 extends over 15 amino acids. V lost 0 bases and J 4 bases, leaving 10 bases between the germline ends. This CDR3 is CASSLARQLTGELFF. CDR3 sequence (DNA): TGCGCCAGCAGCTTGGCCCGACAGCTCACCGGGGAGCTGTTTTTT.

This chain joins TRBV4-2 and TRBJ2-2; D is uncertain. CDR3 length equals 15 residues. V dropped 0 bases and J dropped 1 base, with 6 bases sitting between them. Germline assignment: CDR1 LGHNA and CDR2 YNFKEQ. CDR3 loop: CASSQESRNTGELFF. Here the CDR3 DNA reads TGTGCCAGCAGCCAAGAATCTAGGAACACCGGGGAGCTGTTTTTT.

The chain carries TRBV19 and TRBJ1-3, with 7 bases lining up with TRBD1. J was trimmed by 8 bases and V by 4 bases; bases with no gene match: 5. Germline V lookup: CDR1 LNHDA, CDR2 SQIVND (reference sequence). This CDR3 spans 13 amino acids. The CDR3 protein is CASSTGGRYTIYF. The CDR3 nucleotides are TGTGCCAGTAGTACAGGGGGAAGATACACCATATATTTT.